This TCR beta chain was retrieved from a study of blood T cell repertoires in COVID-19. In the study overall: Samples representing acute and convalescent COVID-19 were sourced from the United States, Italy and Spain. The analysed material was cDNA or gDNA that came from T cells, B-cell-depleted T cells, or PBMCs.

Sequenced by immunoSEQ multiplex PCR; TCRdb stores in-frame clones only, minus some. The table shows about 300,000 clones, with 83% occurring only once. This CDR3 contains 15 residues. The ends were cut back, 3 bases at V and 6 bases at J, with 15 bases in the middle. CDR1 is SGHRS, CDR2 YFSETQ, per germline. Sequenced: peripheral blood. The sequence was obtained from a woman aged 50 to 60 who had recovered from COVID-19. The chain recombines TRBV5-1 with TRBJ2-2; D is possibly TRBD2 (6 bases). CDR3 in DNA: TGCGCCAGCAGCTCAAACGCGGGGTGGTCCGGGGAGCTGTTTTTT. As protein: CASSSNAGWSGELFF. Complete variable domain (other parts from reference TRBV5-1 and TRBJ2-2): KAGVTQTPRYLIKTRGQQVTLSCSPISGHRSVSWYQQTPGQGLQFLFEYFSETQRNKGNFPGRFSGRQFSNSRSEMNVSTLELGDSALYLCASSSNAGWSGELFFGEGSRLTVL.